This T cell receptor beta chain was captured by sequencing in a study of T cell repertoires in aging, cancer and after chemotherapy. A mixed TRB-A/B primer pool amplified rearranged TRB by multiplex touch-down PCR. One entry per CDR3 protein, called by TCRdb with MiXCR from the multiplex PCR reads. This table holds 1,000 to 1,500 distinct CDR3 sequences, around 24% found once. CDR3 length: 13 amino acids. Germline trimming cut 4 bases from V and 1 base from J; bases unmatched to any gene: 2. Germline values: CDR1 DFQATT, CDR2 SNEGSKA (reference sequence). Amplification of TCR beta used genomic DNA extracted from peripheral blood.

Sequencing was done on a sample of blood. This clonotype was obtained from a human donor with a blood cancer. The chain uses TRBV20-1 and TRBJ2-5; 8 nucleotides agree with TRBD2. The CDR3 loop reads CSAIAGGQETQYF. The DNA for the CDR3 is TGCAGTGCTATCGCGGGGGGCCAAGAGACCCAGTACTTC.